The rows below give T cell receptor beta chains drawn from one sample of a study of blood T cell repertoires in COVID-19. Clones were sequenced by immunoSEQ multiplex PCR, and TCRdb holds only the in-frame ones, with some missing. The sample lists 110,000 to 150,000 clones; roughly 80% were seen once. The specimen was PBMCs or T cells enriched from blood (not recorded which). These receptors were taken from a young woman who had been exposed to COVID-19. Both conserved end residues are part of each CDR3. The order of the fields is D gene, V gene, J gene, clone size, CDR3 DNA, CDR3 protein. The D gene is left open where the match is weak. Size is omitted from some rows. Given values are once, few, many or a class for expanded clones.

>.|TRBV12-5|TRBJ2-7|.
TGTGCTAGTGGTTTGGAGACAGCCCCTTCCTACGAGCAGTACTTC
CASGLETAPSYEQYF
>TRBD1|TRBV7-2|TRBJ1-5|.
TGTGCCAGCAGCTGGTCGACAGGGATTACGAATCAGCCCCAGCATTTT
CASSWSTGITNQPQHF
>.|TRBV4-3|TRBJ2-2|.
TGCGCCAGCAGCCAAGAGCCGGAGTACGGGGAGCTGTTTTTT
CASSQEPEYGELFF
>TRBD1|TRBV19|TRBJ1-6|once
TGTGCCAGTAGCCCGACCGGGACAGCTAATAATTCACCCCTCCACTTT
CASSPTGTANNSPLHF
>.|TRBV7-6|TRBJ1-3|.
TGTGCCAGCAGCTTAGACTGGGAAACAGGCATATATTTT
CASSLDWETGIYF
>.|TRBV7-8|TRBJ2-1|.
TGTGCCAGCAGCCTAAACCAAGGGAAAGTCGGGGATGAGCAGTTCTTC
CASSLNQGKVGDEQFF
>TRBD2|TRBV19|TRBJ2-5|.
TGTGCCAGTAGTATAGTGCCTAGCGGGGAAGAGACCCAGTACTTC
CASSIVPSGEETQYF
>TRBD1|TRBV28|TRBJ2-5|.
TGTGCCAGCAGTTGGACAGGGGGGTATGAGACCCAGTACTTC
CASSWTGGYETQYF
>.|TRBV29-1|TRBJ1-1|.
TGCAGCGCGACAGAGAACACTGAAGCTTTCTTT
CSATENTEAFF
>.|TRBV2|TRBJ2-7|few
TGTGCCAGCAGTGAGGAGGACGAGCAGTACTTC
CASSEEDEQYF
>TRBD1|TRBV5-8|TRBJ1-5|.
TGTGCCAGCAGCTTGTCCAGGGGGCCAAATCAGCCCCAGCATTTT
CASSLSRGPNQPQHF
>TRBD1|TRBV4-3|TRBJ2-7|.
TGCGCCAGCAGCCAAGGGGACAGACTCTACGAGCAGTACTTC
CASSQGDRLYEQYF
>TRBD1|TRBV7-2|TRBJ1-4|.
TGTGCCAGCAGCTCGACAGGGGCCGAGGGTGAAAAACTGTTTTTT
CASSSTGAEGEKLFF
>.|TRBV5-5|TRBJ1-5|.
TGTGCCAGCCCGACCTCCAGGGAAGGCAATCAGCCCCAGCATTTT
CASPTSREGNQPQHF
>TRBD1|TRBV7-3|TRBJ2-7|.
TGTGCCAGCAGCCAGGGGGCGGGCGACGAGCAGTACTTC
CASSQGAGDEQYF
>.|TRBV7-3|TRBJ1-1|few
TGTGCCAGCAGCTTAAATCAGGCAACTGAAGCTTTCTTT
CASSLNQATEAFF
>.|TRBV13|TRBJ2-1|.
TGTGCCAGCAGCTTAGACAGGAGCTCCTACAATGAGCAGTTCTTC
CASSLDRSSYNEQFF
>TRBD1|TRBV28|TRBJ1-2|once
TGTGCCAGCAGTCCACTACCACGGACAGGGCTGTTAGATGGCTACACCTTC
CASSPLPRTGLLDGYTF
>.|TRBV12-3/TRBV12-4|TRBJ2-3|.
TGTGCCAGCAGTTTAATAACTATAAATACGCAGTATTTT
CASSLITINTQYF
>TRBD2|TRBV6-5|TRBJ2-3|.
TGTGCCAGCAGTTCGGCGGGAGGGACAGATACGCAGTATTTT
CASSSAGGTDTQYF
>TRBD1|TRBV30|TRBJ1-6|.
TGTGCCCACACAGGGGGCAATAGGAATTCACCCCTCCACTTT
CAHTGGNRNSPLHF
>TRBD1|TRBV28|TRBJ1-1|.
TGTGCCAGCAACCTCCGACAGGGCGTCTCGAACACTGAAGCTTTCTTT
CASNLRQGVSNTEAFF
>TRBD1|TRBV19|TRBJ1-6|few
TGTGCCAGCAACACGGGACAGGGAAATTCACCCCTCCACTTT
CASNTGQGNSPLHF
>.|TRBV5-1|TRBJ2-7|once
TGCGCCAGCAGCCCCCGTAGTACTGAAACCTACGAGCAGTACTTC
CASSPRSTETYEQYF
>TRBD1|TRBV6-5|TRBJ1-6|once
TGTGCCAGCAGGGTGGGACAGGGAGTTGGCTCACCCCTCCACTTT
CASRVGQGVGSPLHF
>TRBD2|TRBV2|TRBJ2-4|once
TGTGCCAGCAGTCCCTCCGCGTCAGCGGGAAAAAACATTCAGTACTTC
CASSPSASAGKNIQYF
>TRBD1|TRBV20-1|TRBJ1-5|.
TGCAGTGCTAGTTTAGGGACAGGGAATCAGCCCCAGCATTTT
CSASLGTGNQPQHF
>TRBD2|TRBV7-2|TRBJ2-7|.
TGTGCCAGCAGCCCGAGAGGGGACATAGCGGGAGGGGTTGAGCAGTACTTC
CASSPRGDIAGGVEQYF
>TRBD1|TRBV28|TRBJ2-7|.
TGTGCCAGCAGTTTATTGTCCGGACAGGGGTACGAGCAGTACTTC
CASSLLSGQGYEQYF
>.|TRBV6-5|TRBJ2-2|.
TGTGCCAGCAGTTACGGGCCCCACGGGGAGCTGTTTTTT
CASSYGPHGELFF
>.|TRBV28|TRBJ1-4|.
TGTGCCAGCAGTTTCTTTTGGCAGAGGGGGAATGAAAAACTGTTTTTT
CASSFFWQRGNEKLFF
>TRBD1|TRBV2|TRBJ1-2|.
TGTGCCAGCAGGGTCGGGACAGGGCCTTATGGCTACACCTTC
CASRVGTGPYGYTF
>.|TRBV7-9|TRBJ1-5|.
TGTGCCAGCAGCTCTCAGGGCCAATATCAGCCCCAGCATTTT
CASSSQGQYQPQHF
>.|TRBV7-8|TRBJ1-5|.
TGTGCCAGCAGCTTAGTTTCGGGGAATCAGCCCCAGCATTTT
CASSLVSGNQPQHF
>TRBD2|TRBV7-3|TRBJ2-1|.
TGTGCCAGCAGCTCGGGACTAGCGGGAGTAGAGCAGTTCTTC
CASSSGLAGVEQFF
>.|TRBV11-2|TRBJ1-1|.
TGTGCCAGCAGCTTGTACGGGGGGCAGAGCACTGAAGCTTTCTTT
CASSLYGGQSTEAFF
>.|TRBV21-1|TRBJ1-2|.
TGTGCCAGCAGCAAAAAAAATTGCCGGGACAGGGAGAATCCAAACTATGGCTACACCTTC
CASSKKNCRDRENPNYGYTF
>TRBD2|TRBV30|TRBJ2-1|.
TGTGCCTGGCTGAAACCGGGACTAGCGGTGAGCTCCTACAATGAGCAGTTCTTC
CAWLKPGLAVSSYNEQFF
>TRBD1|TRBV28|TRBJ2-7|.
TGTGCCAGCAACCCTAGGGGACAGGTAATCGTCGAGCAGTACTTC
CASNPRGQVIVEQYF
>TRBD2|TRBV6-2/TRBV6-3|TRBJ2-5|.
TGTGCCAGCAGTTACAGTCTAGCGGGAGGCACCCAAGAGACCCAGTACTTC
CASSYSLAGGTQETQYF
>.|TRBV9|TRBJ1-4|.
TGTGCCAGCAGCGTAGGGCAGGGTGAAGAAAAACTGTTTTTT
CASSVGQGEEKLFF
>.|TRBV28|TRBJ2-2|once
TGTGCCAGCAGTTCTACGAATACGAACACCGGGGAGCTGTTTTTT
CASSSTNTNTGELFF
>.|TRBV6-5|TRBJ1-3|.
TGTGCCAGCAGTTACGGTGCGGGCCCGCCTCAGGCCACCATATATTTT
CASSYGAGPPQATIYF
>.|TRBV29-1|TRBJ2-3|once
TGCAGCGTTGTCGGCAGGGCCACAGATACGCAGTATTTT
CSVVGRATDTQYF
>TRBD2|TRBV7-9|TRBJ2-1|.
TGTGCCAGCAGCGCGGGGACTAGCGGGAGGACGCAGTTCTTC
CASSAGTSGRTQFF
>TRBD2|TRBV4-2|TRBJ2-1|few
TGTGCCAGCAGCCAAGGGCAAGGGACTAGCGGGAGCGATGAGCAGTTCTTC
CASSQGQGTSGSDEQFF
>TRBD2|TRBV7-6|TRBJ2-2|.
TGTGCCAGCAGCTTGGACGGGAGGCGGGACGGGGAGCTGTTTTTT
CASSLDGRRDGELFF
>TRBD1|TRBV6-5|TRBJ2-5|.
TGTGCCAGCAGAGGGACAGGCCAAGAGACCCAGTACTTC
CASRGTGQETQYF
>.|TRBV24-1|TRBJ1-2|.
TGTGCCACCAGTGTGGCTCATTACTATGGCTACACCTTC
CATSVAHYYGYTF
>.|TRBV9|TRBJ2-1|.
TGTGCCAGCAGCCCTCCCGAAGGGGACTACAATGAGCAGTTCTTC
CASSPPEGDYNEQFF
>TRBD2|TRBV3-1/TRBV3-2|TRBJ2-5|.
TGTGCCAGCAGGGCTAATCGTGCTAGCGGGAGGCATGAGACCCAGTACTTC
CASRANRASGRHETQYF
>.|TRBV24-1|TRBJ1-2|few
TGTGCCACCAGTGATAACGACAGCGTCTATGGCTACACCTTC
CATSDNDSVYGYTF
>.|TRBV25-1|TRBJ2-2|.
TGTGCCAGCAGTGTGTCCGGTCCCGGGGAGCTGTTTTTT
CASSVSGPGELFF
>.|TRBV12-3/TRBV12-4|TRBJ1-2|.
TGTGCCAGCAGTTTTCTAGTGAGCTATGGCTACACCTTC
CASSFLVSYGYTF
>.|TRBV27|TRBJ1-1|.
TGTGCCAGCAGTCCAGGGTTGAGCACTGAAGCTTTCTTT
CASSPGLSTEAFF
>.|TRBV6-1|TRBJ1-2|.
TGTGCCAGCAGTGAAGAAGTACAACTACCTGGTGAAGGCTACACCTTC
CASSEEVQLPGEGYTF
>TRBD1|TRBV6-5|TRBJ1-6|.
TGTGCCAGCAGTAGAGGGGGCGGAAATTCACCCCTCCACTTT
CASSRGGGNSPLHF
>TRBD2|TRBV7-8|TRBJ2-3|.
TGTGCCAGCAGCTTACGACCGGGACTAGCGGTACCCAGATACTTCACAGATACGCAGTATTTT
CASSLRPGLAVPRYFTDTQYF
>.|TRBV3-1/TRBV3-2|TRBJ2-7|.
TGTGCCAGCAGCCATCCCGGTGGTTACGAGCAGTACTTC
CASSHPGGYEQYF
>TRBD1|TRBV25-1|TRBJ1-6|.
TGTGCCAGCAGACGACAGGGAGAGGCTTCACCCCTCCACTTT
CASRRQGEASPLHF